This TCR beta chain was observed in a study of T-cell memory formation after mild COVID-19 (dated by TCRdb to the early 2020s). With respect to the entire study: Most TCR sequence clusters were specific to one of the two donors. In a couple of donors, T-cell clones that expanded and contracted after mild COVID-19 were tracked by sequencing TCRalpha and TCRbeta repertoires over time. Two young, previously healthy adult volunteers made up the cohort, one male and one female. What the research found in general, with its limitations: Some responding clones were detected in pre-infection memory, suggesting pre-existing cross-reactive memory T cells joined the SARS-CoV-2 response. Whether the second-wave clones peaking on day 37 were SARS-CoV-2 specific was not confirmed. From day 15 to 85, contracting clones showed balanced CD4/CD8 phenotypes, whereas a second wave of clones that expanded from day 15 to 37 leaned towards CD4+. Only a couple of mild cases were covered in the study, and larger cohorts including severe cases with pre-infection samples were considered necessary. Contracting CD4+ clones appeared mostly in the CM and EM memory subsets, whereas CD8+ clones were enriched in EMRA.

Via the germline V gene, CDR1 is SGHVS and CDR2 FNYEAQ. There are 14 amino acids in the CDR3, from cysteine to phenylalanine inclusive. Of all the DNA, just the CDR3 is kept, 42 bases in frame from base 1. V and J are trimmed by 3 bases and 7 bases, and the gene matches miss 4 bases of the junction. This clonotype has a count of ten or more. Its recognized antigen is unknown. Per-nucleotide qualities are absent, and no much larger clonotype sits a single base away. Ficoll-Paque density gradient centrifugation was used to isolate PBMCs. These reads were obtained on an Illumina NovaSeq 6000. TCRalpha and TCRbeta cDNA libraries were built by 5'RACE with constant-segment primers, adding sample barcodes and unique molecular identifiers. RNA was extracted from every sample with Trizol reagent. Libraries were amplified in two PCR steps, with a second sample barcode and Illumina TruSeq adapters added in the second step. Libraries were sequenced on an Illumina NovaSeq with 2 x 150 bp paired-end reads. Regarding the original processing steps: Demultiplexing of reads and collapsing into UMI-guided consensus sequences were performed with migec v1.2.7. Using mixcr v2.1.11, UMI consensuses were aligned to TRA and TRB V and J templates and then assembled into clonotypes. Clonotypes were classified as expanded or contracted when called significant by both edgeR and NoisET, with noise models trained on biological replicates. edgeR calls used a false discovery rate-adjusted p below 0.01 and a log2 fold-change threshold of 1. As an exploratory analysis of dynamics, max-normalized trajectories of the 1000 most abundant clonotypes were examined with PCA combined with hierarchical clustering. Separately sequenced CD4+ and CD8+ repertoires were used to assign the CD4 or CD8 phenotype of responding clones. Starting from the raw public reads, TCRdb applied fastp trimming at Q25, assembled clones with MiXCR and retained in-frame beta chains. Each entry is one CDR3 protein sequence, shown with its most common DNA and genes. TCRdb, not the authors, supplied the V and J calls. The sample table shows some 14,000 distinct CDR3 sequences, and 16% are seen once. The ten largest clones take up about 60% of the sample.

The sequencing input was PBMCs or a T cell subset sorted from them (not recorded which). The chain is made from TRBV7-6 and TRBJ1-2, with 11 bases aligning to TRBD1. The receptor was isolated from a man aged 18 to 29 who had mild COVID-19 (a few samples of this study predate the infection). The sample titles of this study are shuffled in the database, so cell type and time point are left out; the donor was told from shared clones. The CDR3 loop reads CASSFGQGAGGYTF. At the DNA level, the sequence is TGTGCCAGCAGCTTCGGACAGGGGGCTGGTGGCTACACCTTC.